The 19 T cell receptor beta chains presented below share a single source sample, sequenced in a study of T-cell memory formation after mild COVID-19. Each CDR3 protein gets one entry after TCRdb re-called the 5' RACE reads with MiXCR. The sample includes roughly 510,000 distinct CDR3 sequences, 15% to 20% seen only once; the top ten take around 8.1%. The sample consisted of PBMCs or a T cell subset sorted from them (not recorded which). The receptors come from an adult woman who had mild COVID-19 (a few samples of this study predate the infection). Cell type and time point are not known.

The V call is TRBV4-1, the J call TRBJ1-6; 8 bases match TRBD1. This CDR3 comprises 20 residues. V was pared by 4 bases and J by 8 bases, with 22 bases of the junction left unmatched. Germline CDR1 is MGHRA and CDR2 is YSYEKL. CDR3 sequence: CASSRRAQDRAVGVYSPLHF. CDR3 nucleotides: TGCGCCAGCAGCCGACGTGCTCAGGACAGGGCGGTTGGGGTTTATTCACCCCTCCACTTT.

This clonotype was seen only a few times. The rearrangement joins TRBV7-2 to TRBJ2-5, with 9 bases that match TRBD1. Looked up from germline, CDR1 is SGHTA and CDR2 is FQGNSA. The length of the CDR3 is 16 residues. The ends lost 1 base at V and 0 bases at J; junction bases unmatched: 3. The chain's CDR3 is CASSLGGQGHQETQYF. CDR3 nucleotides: TGTGCCAGCAGCTTAGGGGGACAGGGCCACCAAGAGACCCAGTACTTC.

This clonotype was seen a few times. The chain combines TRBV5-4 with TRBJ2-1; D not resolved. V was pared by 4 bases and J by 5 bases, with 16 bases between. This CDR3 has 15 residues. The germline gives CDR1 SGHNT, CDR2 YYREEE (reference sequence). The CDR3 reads CASSPGLTKDNEQFF. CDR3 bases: TGTGCCAGCAGCCCCGGCCTAACAAAGGACAATGAGCAGTTCTTC.

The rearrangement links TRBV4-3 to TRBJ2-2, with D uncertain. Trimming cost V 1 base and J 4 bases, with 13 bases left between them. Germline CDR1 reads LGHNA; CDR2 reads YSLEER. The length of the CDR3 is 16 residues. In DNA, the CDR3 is TGCGCCAGCAGCCAAGGGTTGCCCCCGGGCACCGGGGAGCTGTTTTTT. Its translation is CASSQGLPPGTGELFF.

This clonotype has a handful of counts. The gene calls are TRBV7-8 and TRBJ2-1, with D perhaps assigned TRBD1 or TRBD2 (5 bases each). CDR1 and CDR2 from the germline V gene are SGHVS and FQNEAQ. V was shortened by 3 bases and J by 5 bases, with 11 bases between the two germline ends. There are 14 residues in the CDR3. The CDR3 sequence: CASSFGGANNEQFF. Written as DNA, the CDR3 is TGTGCCAGCAGCTTTGGGGGAGCGAACAATGAGCAGTTCTTC.

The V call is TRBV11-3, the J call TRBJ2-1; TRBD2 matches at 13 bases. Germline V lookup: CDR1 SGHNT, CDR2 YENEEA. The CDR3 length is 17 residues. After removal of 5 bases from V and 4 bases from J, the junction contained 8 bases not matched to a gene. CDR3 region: CASSPGTSGTPYNEQFF. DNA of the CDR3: TGTGCCAGCAGCCCAGGGACTAGCGGGACACCATACAATGAGCAGTTCTTC.

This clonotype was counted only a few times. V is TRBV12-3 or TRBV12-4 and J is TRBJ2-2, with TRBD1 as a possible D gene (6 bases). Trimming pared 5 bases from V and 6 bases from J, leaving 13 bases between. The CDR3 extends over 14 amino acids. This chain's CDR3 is CASSPRTESGELFF. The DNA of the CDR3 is TGTGCCAGCAGTCCCAGGACAGAGTCCGGGGAGCTGTTTTTT.

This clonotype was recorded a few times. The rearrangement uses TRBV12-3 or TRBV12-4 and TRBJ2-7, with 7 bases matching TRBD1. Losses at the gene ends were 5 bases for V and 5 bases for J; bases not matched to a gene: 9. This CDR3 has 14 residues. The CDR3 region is CASSPTTGVHEQYF. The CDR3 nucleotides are TGTGCCAGCAGTCCGACAACAGGGGTCCACGAGCAGTACTTC.

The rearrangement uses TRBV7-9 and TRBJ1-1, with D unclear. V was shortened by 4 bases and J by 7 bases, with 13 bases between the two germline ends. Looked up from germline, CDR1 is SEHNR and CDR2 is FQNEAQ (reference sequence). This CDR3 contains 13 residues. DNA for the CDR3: TGTGCCAGCAGCTCCCTTCTAAACGGTGAAGCTTTCTTT. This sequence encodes CASSSLLNGEAFF. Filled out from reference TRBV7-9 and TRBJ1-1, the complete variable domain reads DTGVSQNPRHKITKRGQNVTFRCDPISEHNRLYWYRQTLGQGPEFLTYFQNEAQLEKSRLLSDRFSAERPKGSFSTLEIQRTEQGDSAMYLCASSSLLNGEAFFGQGTRLTVV.

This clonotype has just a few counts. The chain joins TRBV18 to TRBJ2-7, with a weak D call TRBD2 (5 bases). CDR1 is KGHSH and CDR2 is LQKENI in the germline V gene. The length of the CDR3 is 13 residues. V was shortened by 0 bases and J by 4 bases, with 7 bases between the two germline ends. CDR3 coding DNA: TGTGCCAGCTCACCACCGAGGGATTACGAGCAGTACTTC. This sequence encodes CASSPPRDYEQYF.

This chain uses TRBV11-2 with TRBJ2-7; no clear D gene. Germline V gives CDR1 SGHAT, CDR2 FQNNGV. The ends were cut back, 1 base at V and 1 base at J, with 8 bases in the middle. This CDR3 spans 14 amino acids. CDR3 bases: TGTGCCAGCAGCTTAGGCTTTAGTTCCTACGAGCAGTACTTC. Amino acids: CASSLGFSSYEQYF.

The CDR3 protein is CSVEGTAGNTIYF. In nucleotides, the CDR3 is TGCAGCGTTGAGGGGACAGCGGGAAACACCATATATTTT. The chain recombines TRBV29-1 with TRBJ1-3; 7 nucleotides line up with TRBD1. CDR1 and CDR2 from the germline V gene are SQVTM and ANQGSEA. CDR3 length: 13 amino acids. J lost 4 bases, V lost 3 bases, and 3 bases had no gene match.

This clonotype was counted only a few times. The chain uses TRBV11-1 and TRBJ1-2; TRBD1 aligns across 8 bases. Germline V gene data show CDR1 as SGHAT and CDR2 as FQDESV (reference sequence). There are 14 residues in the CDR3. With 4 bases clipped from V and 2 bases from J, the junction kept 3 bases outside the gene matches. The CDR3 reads CASSSTGANYGYTF. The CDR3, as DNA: TGTGCCAGCAGCTCGACAGGGGCCAACTATGGCTACACCTTC.

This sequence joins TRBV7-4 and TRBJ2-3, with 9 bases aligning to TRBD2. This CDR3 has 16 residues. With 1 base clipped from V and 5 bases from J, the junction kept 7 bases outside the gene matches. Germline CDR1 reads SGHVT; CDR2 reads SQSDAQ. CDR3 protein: CASSLGASGVRDTQYF. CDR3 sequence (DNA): TGTGCCAGCAGCTTAGGGGCTAGCGGGGTGAGAGATACGCAGTATTTT.

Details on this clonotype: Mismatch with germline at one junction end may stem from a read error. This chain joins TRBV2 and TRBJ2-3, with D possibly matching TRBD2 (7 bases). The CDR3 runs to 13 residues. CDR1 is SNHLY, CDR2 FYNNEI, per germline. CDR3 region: CASREGGADTQYF. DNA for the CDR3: TGTGCCAGCAGGGAAGGGGGGGCAGATACGCAGTATTTT. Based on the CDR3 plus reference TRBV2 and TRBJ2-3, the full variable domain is EPEVTQTPSHQVTQMGQEVILRCVPISNHLYFYWYRQILGQKVEFLVSFYNNEISEKSEIFDDQFSVERPDGSNFTLKIRSTKLEDSAMYFCASREGGADTQYFGPGTRLTVL.

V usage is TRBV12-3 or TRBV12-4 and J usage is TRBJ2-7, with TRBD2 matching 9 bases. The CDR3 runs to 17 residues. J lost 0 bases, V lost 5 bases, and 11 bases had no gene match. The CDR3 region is CASSKQAGGSHSYEQYF. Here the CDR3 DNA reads TGTGCCAGCAGTAAGCAAGCGGGAGGATCACACTCCTACGAGCAGTACTTC.

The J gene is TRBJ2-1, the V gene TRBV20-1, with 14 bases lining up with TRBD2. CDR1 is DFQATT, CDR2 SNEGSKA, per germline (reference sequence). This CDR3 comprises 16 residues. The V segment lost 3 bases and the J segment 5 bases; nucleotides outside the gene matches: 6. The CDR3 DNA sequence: TGCAGTGCTAGGACTAGCGGGAGGGTTTGGGACAATGAGCAGTTCTTC. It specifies CSARTSGRVWDNEQFF.

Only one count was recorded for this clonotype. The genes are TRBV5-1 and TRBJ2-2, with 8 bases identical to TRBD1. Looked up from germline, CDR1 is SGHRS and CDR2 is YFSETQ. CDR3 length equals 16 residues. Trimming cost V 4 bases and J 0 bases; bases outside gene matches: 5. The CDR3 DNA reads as TGCGCCAGCAGCCGAGGACAGGGAACGAACACCGGGGAGCTGTTTTTT. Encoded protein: CASSRGQGTNTGELFF.

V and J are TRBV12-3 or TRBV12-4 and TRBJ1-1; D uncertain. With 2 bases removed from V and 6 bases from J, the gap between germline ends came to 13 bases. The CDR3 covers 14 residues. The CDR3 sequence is CASSLNPESPEAFF. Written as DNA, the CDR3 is TGTGCCAGCAGTTTAAACCCCGAGAGCCCTGAAGCTTTCTTT.